These T cell receptor beta chains were read from a single sample in a study of blood T cells in healthy people across ages. TCRdb fed the 5' RACE reads into MiXCR, producing one record per CDR3 protein. Of roughly 1,700,000 distinct CDR3 sequences in the sample, 28% are singletons; the top ten hold more than 6%. Sequencing was carried out using blood. The receptors come from a woman in her twenties or thirties in good health. Both conserved end residues are part of each CDR3. A D gene is named only where the DNA matches it firmly. Expanded clones get a size class; other rows say once, few or many, or leave the size out.

>TRBV13|TRBJ2-5|NA|NA
CASSSGRKGTQYF
TGTGCCAGCAGCTCAGGACGGAAAGGGACCCAGTACTTC
>TRBV6-5|TRBJ2-1|few|NA
CASHKGGVIYNEQFF
TGTGCCAGCCATAAGGGAGGAGTTATCTACAATGAGCAGTTCTTC
>TRBV9|TRBJ2-5|NA|TRBD1
CASSSTHGQGVQETQYF
TGTGCCAGCAGCTCCACTCATGGACAGGGTGTCCAAGAGACCCAGTACTTC
>TRBV2|TRBJ2-1|few|NA
CASSESGALLNEQFF
TGTGCCAGCAGTGAGTCGGGGGCCTTACTCAATGAGCAGTTCTTC
>TRBV29-1|TRBJ1-1|many|NA
CSVKVNTEAFF
TGCAGCGTTAAGGTGAACACTGAAGCTTTCTTT
>TRBV27|TRBJ2-4|NA|NA
CASRGVVGKNVQYF
TGTGCCAGCAGGGGTGTAGTAGGCAAAAACGTTCAGTACTTC
>TRBV12-3/TRBV12-4|TRBJ2-7|few|NA
CASSPFGSGSYEQYF
TGTGCCAGCAGCCCCTTTGGCAGCGGCTCCTACGAGCAGTACTTC
>TRBV29-1|TRBJ2-3|many|NA
CSGAGGGGDTQYF
TGCAGCGGGGCCGGGGGAGGCGGAGATACGCAGTATTTT
>TRBV6-4|TRBJ2-3|many|TRBD2
CASSPSSGRGTDTQYF
TGTGCCAGCAGTCCCTCTAGCGGGAGGGGCACAGATACGCAGTATTTT
>TRBV12-3/TRBV12-4|TRBJ2-1|NA|TRBD2
CASTPGAGGNNEQFF
TGTGCCAGCACCCCGGGAGCGGGAGGGAACAATGAGCAGTTCTTC
>TRBV7-9|TRBJ2-7|many|TRBD1
CASSPGDRGLDEQYF
TGTGCCAGCAGCCCCGGCGACAGGGGGCTCGACGAGCAGTACTTC
>TRBV27|TRBJ2-1|NA|NA
CASTPSEGLSYNEQFF
TGTGCCAGCACTCCATCGGAGGGCCTATCCTACAATGAGCAGTTCTTC
>TRBV20-1|TRBJ2-5|NA|NA
CSAPLGNEQYF
TGCAGTGCTCCCCTAGGGAATGAGCAGTACTTC
>TRBV5-1|TRBJ2-2|NA|NA
CASSLEGLPGELFF
TGCGCCAGCAGCTTAGAGGGCCTCCCCGGGGAGCTGTTTTTT
>TRBV12-5|TRBJ2-3|NA|NA
CASAAGAEKFTDTQYF
TGTGCTAGTGCGGCGGGGGCCGAGAAGTTCACAGATACGCAGTATTTT
>TRBV9|TRBJ2-5|few|NA
CASSVDPSGETQYF
TGTGCCAGCAGCGTAGACCCCTCGGGGGAGACCCAGTACTTC
>TRBV7-9|TRBJ2-7|NA|NA
CASSHAQILGDEQYF
TGTGCCAGCAGCCACGCACAGATTTTGGGGGACGAGCAGTACTTC
>TRBV12-5|TRBJ2-7|few|TRBD1
CASGLDRGYNEQYF
TGTGCTAGTGGTTTGGACAGGGGATACAATGAGCAGTACTTC
>TRBV20-1|TRBJ2-4|NA|NA
CSARQGGGAKNIQYF
TGCAGTGCTCGTCAGGGTGGTGGGGCCAAAAACATTCAGTACTTC
>TRBV7-2|TRBJ2-2|many|NA
CASSYYTGELFF
TGTGCCAGCAGTTATTACACCGGGGAGCTGTTTTTT
>TRBV7-3|TRBJ2-1|NA|TRBD2
CASSRLAGGLRSYNEQFF
TGTGCCAGCAGCCGTCTAGCGGGGGGGCTTAGGTCCTACAATGAGCAGTTCTTC
>TRBV29-1|TRBJ1-3|NA|TRBD1
CSVKGQGVFGNTIYF
TGCAGCGTAAAGGGACAGGGAGTCTTTGGAAACACCATATATTTT
>TRBV7-2|TRBJ2-4|many|NA
CASSPASEWEQYF
TGTGCCAGCAGCCCCGCATCCGAATGGGAGCAGTACTTC
>TRBV7-2|TRBJ2-5|few|NA
CASRMSSQETQYF
TGTGCCAGCAGGATGAGTTCTCAAGAGACCCAGTACTTC
>TRBV2|TRBJ2-5|NA|TRBD2
CATQRDDNQETQYF
TGTGCCACCCAGCGGGACGATAATCAAGAGACCCAGTACTTC
>TRBV28|TRBJ2-4|many|NA
CASSSPGENIQYF
TGTGCCAGCAGTTCTCCAGGGGAGAACATTCAGTACTTC
>TRBV2|TRBJ2-1|few|NA
CVSSALASKEQFF
TGTGTCAGCAGTGCTCTAGCGAGCAAGGAGCAGTTCTTC
>TRBV12-5|TRBJ2-7|few|NA
CASGGRRSSNEQYF
TGTGCTAGTGGGGGCCGGCGGAGTTCTAATGAGCAGTACTTC
>TRBV20-1|TRBJ2-3|NA|TRBD2
CSANLAGAVVTQYF
TGCAGTGCTAATCTAGCGGGGGCCGTTGTTACGCAGTATTTT
>TRBV6-2/TRBV6-3|TRBJ2-1|NA|NA
CASSYYPGLSSYNEQFF
TGTGCCAGCAGTTATTACCCGGGACTTAGCTCCTACAATGAGCAGTTCTTC
>TRBV12-3/TRBV12-4|TRBJ1-2|few|NA
CASSLTSLGEGYTF
TGTGCCAGCAGCTTGACATCCCTAGGGGAGGGCTACACCTTC
>TRBV6-4|TRBJ2-1|few|TRBD1
CASSSGTGLGEQFF
TGTGCCAGCAGTTCCGGGACAGGGTTAGGTGAGCAGTTCTTC
>TRBV5-1|TRBJ2-1|many|TRBD2
CASSPSSGNDEQFF
TGCGCCAGCAGCCCGTCTAGCGGGAACGATGAGCAGTTCTTC
>TRBV6-2/TRBV6-3|TRBJ2-1|NA|TRBD2
CASSYPLAGGSSYNEQFF
TGTGCCAGCAGTTACCCTCTAGCGGGGGGTAGCTCCTACAATGAGCAGTTCTTC
>TRBV15|TRBJ2-5|few|NA
CATSRDQNRAETQYF
TGTGCCACCAGCAGAGATCAGAACAGGGCAGAGACCCAGTACTTC
>TRBV5-1|TRBJ2-5|few|NA
CASSGDWTQYF
TGCGCCAGCAGCGGGGACTGGACCCAGTACTTC
>TRBV19|TRBJ1-5|NA|TRBD1
CASSGSLDRGQPQHF
TGTGCCAGTAGTGGCTCTTTGGACAGGGGACAGCCCCAGCATTTT
>TRBV20-1|TRBJ1-1|NA|TRBD1
CSARPLQGGTEAFF
TGCAGTGCTAGGCCTTTACAGGGGGGCACTGAAGCTTTCTTT
>TRBV12-3/TRBV12-4|TRBJ1-2|NA|NA
CASSRNRVGGYTF
TGTGCCAGCAGTAGGAACAGGGTTGGTGGCTACACCTTC
>TRBV18|TRBJ2-1|NA|TRBD2
CASSPGGRTEQFF
TGTGCCAGCTCACCGGGCGGGAGAACTGAGCAGTTCTTC